This TCR beta chain was sequenced for a study of blood T cell repertoires in COVID-19. Study-wide context: Sites in the United States, Italy and Spain provided acute and convalescent COVID-19 samples. T cells, B-cell-depleted T cells, or PBMCs supplied cDNA or gDNA.

The CDR3 runs 13 residues. Per the germline V gene, CDR1 is SGHVS and CDR2 is FQNEAQ. V lost 1 base and J 5 bases, leaving 6 bases between the germline ends. In the source study's methods: Using reference gene primer amplification, nucleated cell counts were estimated. Generated by immunoSEQ multiplex PCR, the TCRdb table keeps only in-frame clones and is missing some. V and J calls and clone size are as listed in that table; D and trimming were resolved from the DNA. The sample carries more than 55,000 clones, around three quarters recorded once. The receptor was derived from a man aged 55 to 69 with acute or convalescent COVID-19. The sample was peripheral blood. The V gene is TRBV7-8, the J gene TRBJ1-5, with D possibly TRBD1 on 6 matching bases. Here the CDR3 DNA reads TGTGCCAGCAGCTTAGACAGGGATCAGCCCCAGCATTTT. Protein sequence: CASSLDRDQPQHF.